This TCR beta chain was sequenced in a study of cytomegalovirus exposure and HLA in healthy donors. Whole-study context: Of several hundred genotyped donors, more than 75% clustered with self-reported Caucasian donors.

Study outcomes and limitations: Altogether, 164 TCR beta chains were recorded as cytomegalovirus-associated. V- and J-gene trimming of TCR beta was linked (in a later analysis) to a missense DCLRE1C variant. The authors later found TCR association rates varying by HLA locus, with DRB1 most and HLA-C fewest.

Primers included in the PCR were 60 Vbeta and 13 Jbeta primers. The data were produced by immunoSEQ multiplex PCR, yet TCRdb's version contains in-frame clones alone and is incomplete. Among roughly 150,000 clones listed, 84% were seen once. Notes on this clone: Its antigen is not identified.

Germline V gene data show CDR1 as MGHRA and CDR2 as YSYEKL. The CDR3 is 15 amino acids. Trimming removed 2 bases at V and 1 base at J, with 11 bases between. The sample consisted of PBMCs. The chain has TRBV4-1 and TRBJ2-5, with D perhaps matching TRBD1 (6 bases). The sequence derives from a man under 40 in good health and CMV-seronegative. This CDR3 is CASSQRQVSQETQYF. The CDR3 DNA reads TGCGCCAGCAGCCAACGACAGGTGAGCCAAGAGACCCAGTACTTC.